The 30 T cell receptor beta chains in this list originate from one sample, sequenced in a study of low-dose radiotherapy and immunotherapy resistance in tumors (dated 2022 in TCRdb). The sample's time point label, decoded: before trial treatment. Sequencing was performed on an Illumina HiSeq 2500. Superscript III and a set of TRAV- and TRBV-specific primers were used to synthesize first-strand cDNA, so that both TCRalpha and TCRbeta chains were covered. TCRs were amplified with Phusion for around 18 PCR cycles using a constant-region primer together with the adapter attached to the V primers. The raw public data were reprocessed by TCRdb itself: fastp quality trimming at Q25, MiXCR clonotype calling, in-frame beta chains only. Every distinct CDR3 protein forms one entry, paired with its most common genes and DNA. Across this sample there are 65,000 to 95,000 distinct CDR3 sequences, with under 20% seen only once. Approximately 6% of the sample is held by the ten biggest clonotypes.

Sample: PBMCs, taken before treatment. The receptors here all came from a male donor with prostate cancer.

This clonotype has ten or more counts. The V call is TRBV2, the J call TRBJ2-1, with 9 bases aligning to TRBD1. The V gene end was trimmed by 4 bases and the J gene end by 1 base; junction bases not matched to a gene: 5. The CDR3 spans 16 residues. Looked up from germline, CDR1 is SNHLY and CDR2 is FYNNEI. Here the CDR3 reads CASSAQGQGSYNEQFF. CDR3 sequence (DNA): TGTGCCAGCAGTGCACAGGGACAGGGTTCCTACAATGAGCAGTTCTTC.

This sequence joins TRBV9 and TRBJ1-1; no clear D gene. Germline V gene sequence: CDR1 SGDLS, CDR2 YYNGEE. The CDR3 consists of 15 residues. V was pared by 0 bases and J by 5 bases, with 14 bases between. The CDR3 DNA is TGTGCCAGCAGCGTAGTCAAGGGAGTGCATACTGAAGCTTTCTTT. Protein: CASSVVKGVHTEAFF.

This clonotype was counted many times. The chain uses TRBV4-1 and TRBJ2-1, with D possibly TRBD2 on 7 matching bases. The CDR3 contains 16 residues. The V gene lost 4 bases and the J gene lost 4 bases, with 17 bases spanning the gap. Looked up from germline, CDR1 is MGHRA and CDR2 is YSYEKL. The CDR3 sequence: CASSPRGTTNYNEQFF. In DNA, the CDR3 is TGCGCCAGCAGCCCAAGGGGGACTACAAATTACAATGAGCAGTTCTTC.

This clonotype was counted many times. The chain carries TRBV20-1 and TRBJ2-1, with 9 bases fitting TRBD2. Germline loops: CDR1 DFQATT, CDR2 SNEGSKA (reference sequence). The CDR3 runs 15 residues. V gave up 5 bases and J gave up 0 bases; unmatched junction bases: 5. For the CDR3, the DNA is TGCAGTGCTGGGGATAGCGGGAGCTCCTACAATGAGCAGTTCTTC. This codes for CSAGDSGSSYNEQFF.

This clonotype was observed many times. The rearrangement links TRBV10-3 to TRBJ2-7; D is possibly TRBD1 or TRBD2 (6 bases each). The germline V and J ends were trimmed by 4 bases and 0 bases, with 13 bases remaining between them. CDR3 length: 15 amino acids. Germline V gene lookup returns CDR1 ENHRY and CDR2 SYGVKD. The CDR3 protein is CAISGLRDNSYEQYF. In DNA form, the CDR3 reads TGTGCCATCAGTGGTTTGCGGGACAACTCCTACGAGCAGTACTTC.

The gene calls are TRBV6-5 and TRBJ2-1, with 11 bases that match TRBD2. Unmatched junction bases numbered 4, after V lost 4 bases and J lost 2 bases. Germline lookup yields CDR1 MNHEY and CDR2 SVGAGI. CDR3 length: 16 amino acids. The DNA for the CDR3 is TGTGCCAGCAGTTCGTCGACTAGCGGGGCCTACAATGAGCAGTTCTTC. Protein sequence: CASSSSTSGAYNEQFF.

In this sample, this clonotype turned up many times. The V gene is TRBV5-4, the J gene TRBJ2-1, with TRBD2 matching 12 bases. CDR1 is SGHNT, CDR2 YYREEE, per germline (reference sequence). This CDR3 spans 16 amino acids. Losses at the gene ends were 4 bases for V and 8 bases for J; bases not matched to a gene: 10. DNA of the CDR3: TGTGCCAGCAGCCGAGAAGCTAGCGGGGGGGCCCATGAGCAGTTCTTC. Residues: CASSREASGGAHEQFF.

The table lists this clonotype with many counts. V usage is TRBV5-1 and J usage is TRBJ2-7, with 9 positions matching TRBD2. V shed 0 bases and J 5 bases; nucleotides not matched to a gene: 9. Germline CDR1 and CDR2: SGHRS and YFSETQ. The CDR3 has 16 residues. CDR3 nucleotides: TGCGCCAGCAGCTTGGATGGTGCTAGCGGGACCCACGAGCAGTACTTC. Translation: CASSLDGASGTHEQYF.

A note on this clonotype: It is likely a read error: a sequence one base away is far more abundant. The chain joins TRBV28 to TRBJ2-1; 7 bases align to TRBD1. Germline V gives CDR1 MDHEN, CDR2 SYDVKM. The CDR3 totals 15 residues. V lost 6 bases, J lost 10 bases, and 15 bases stayed unmatched. CDR3 protein: CASRGKDRSSYEQFF. Here the CDR3 DNA reads TGTGCCAGCAGAGGAAAGGACAGGAGCTCCTACGAGCAGTTCTTC.

This clonotype was counted many times. The chain has TRBV7-2 and TRBJ2-5; possible D gene TRBD1, 5 bases. The CDR3 is made up of 11 amino acids. V was trimmed by 9 bases and J by 7 bases, leaving 12 bases between them. Germline values: CDR1 SGHTA, CDR2 FQGNSA. This CDR3 is CASDPQGTQYF. CDR3 DNA sequence: TGTGCCAGTGACCCCCAGGGGACCCAGTACTTC.

This clonotype was detected many times. This chain joins TRBV12-3 or TRBV12-4 and TRBJ2-3; 14 nucleotides agree with TRBD2. CDR3 length equals 18 residues. J lost 1 base, V lost 5 bases, and 8 bases had no gene match. CDR3 coding DNA: TGTGCCAGCAGTCTACGACTAGCGGGAGGGCCACGCACAGATACGCAGTATTTT. Translating it yields CASSLRLAGGPRTDTQYF.

The chain uses TRBV28 and TRBJ1-2; a possible D gene is TRBD1 (6 bases). Germline V gene sequence: CDR1 MDHEN, CDR2 SYDVKM. The CDR3 runs 15 residues. The ends were cut back, 5 bases at V and 6 bases at J, with 19 bases in the middle. The CDR3 protein is CASSTGTQEGNGYTF. CDR3 coding DNA: TGTGCCAGCAGTACAGGGACACAAGAAGGGAATGGCTACACCTTC.

This clonotype was found many times. The rearrangement links TRBV5-1 to TRBJ1-2; possibly TRBD1 for D (5 bases). The CDR3 loop spans 13 amino acids. CDR1 and CDR2 from the germline V gene are SGHRS and YFSETQ. V dropped 0 bases and J dropped 7 bases, with 10 bases sitting between them. The CDR3 loop reads CASSLVQGFGYTF. The CDR3 bases are TGCGCCAGCAGCTTGGTTCAGGGCTTTGGCTACACCTTC.

In the case of this clonotype: Possible read error: a much larger clone is one base away. This CDR3 is missing its conserved last phenylalanine or tryptophan, likely due to a read error. The gene calls are TRBV5-1 and TRBJ2-5; D not resolved. Trimming pared 6 bases from V and 3 bases from J, leaving 3 bases between. CDR3 length: 10 residues. CDR1 SGHRS and CDR2 YFSETQ come from the germline V gene. The CDR3 DNA reads TGCGCCAGCATCGAAGAGACCCAGTACTCC. This gives the protein CASIEETQYS.

The V call is TRBV12-3 or TRBV12-4, the J call TRBJ1-1; D not resolved. This CDR3 has 15 amino acids. The V end lost 1 base, the J end lost 1 base, and 10 bases lay between the germline ends. The CDR3 here is CASSLVPGSNTEAFF. CDR3 nucleotides: TGTGCCAGCAGTTTAGTACCCGGATCGAACACTGAAGCTTTCTTT.

The V gene is TRBV6-2 or TRBV6-3, the J gene TRBJ2-3, with 9 bases that match TRBD2. J gave up 1 base and V 10 bases, and 18 bases lay outside the gene matches. Germline lookup yields CDR1 MNHEY and CDR2 SVGEGT. The CDR3 covers 18 residues. The CDR3 region is CATQRAVAGDGGTDTQYF. The CDR3 DNA sequence: TGTGCCACCCAACGGGCCGTAGCGGGAGACGGTGGCACAGATACGCAGTATTTT.

This clonotype was observed a few times. The chain recombines TRBV3-1 with TRBJ2-1, with TRBD2 matching 13 bases. CDR1 is LGHDT, CDR2 YNNKEL, per germline (reference sequence). This CDR3 is 19 amino acids long. With V trimmed by 0 bases and J by 5 bases, 10 bases remained unmatched. CDR3: CASSQDGLAGVFLDNEQFF. As DNA, the CDR3 is TGTGCCAGCAGCCAAGACGGACTAGCGGGAGTTTTTCTCGACAATGAGCAGTTCTTC.

In its sample, this clonotype ranks as medium-sized. The J gene is TRBJ2-1, the V gene TRBV2; D is ambiguous. The germline V gene has CDR1 SNHLY and CDR2 FYNNEI. CDR3 size: 11 residues. This CDR3 is CAIANSNEQFF. Written as DNA, the CDR3 is TGTGCGATTGCGAATAGTAATGAGCAGTTCTTC.

This chain connects TRBV7-2 to TRBJ2-5; tentatively, D is TRBD2 (6 bases). The CDR3 covers 13 residues. Germline lookup yields CDR1 SGHTA and CDR2 FQGNSA. Trimming removed 5 bases from V and 4 bases from J, with 11 bases in between. The CDR3 here is CASSPQRAETQYF. The CDR3 DNA reads TGTGCCAGCAGCCCACAGCGGGCAGAGACCCAGTACTTC.

Turning to this clonotype: Just one base apart from a much larger clone, this may be a read error. The V and J genes are TRBV7-9 and TRBJ1-2; a weak D match, TRBD1 (6 bases). In germline, CDR1 is SEHNR, CDR2 FQNEAQ (reference sequence). CDR3 size: 15 residues. Here the CDR3 DNA reads TGTGCCAGCGGCTTAGTGCCCCCGGACAGTTCGGGCGACACCTTC. Its translation is CASGLVPPDSSGDTF. Full variable domain (remainder filled in from reference TRBV7-9 and TRBJ1-2): DTGVSQNPRHKITKRGQNVTFRCDPISEHNRLYWYRQTLGQGPEFLTYFQNEAQLEKSRLLSDRFSAERPKGSFSTLEIQRTEQGDSAMYLCASGLVPPDSSGDTFGSGTRLTVV.

This clonotype was seen at least ten times. The J gene is TRBJ2-4, the V gene TRBV29-1, with 15 bases fitting TRBD2. The V segment lost 7 bases and the J segment 6 bases; nucleotides outside the gene matches: 13. The CDR3 extends over 17 amino acids. Germline-derived CDR1 and CDR2 are SQVTM and ANQGSEA. CDR3 sequence reads: CSAGTGLAGGLRNIQYF. DNA of the CDR3: TGCAGCGCCGGAACCGGACTAGCGGGAGGGTTGCGAAACATTCAGTACTTC.

Details on this clonotype: This likely came from a read error, as a far larger clone is one base away. The chain couples TRBV9 to TRBJ2-1; 13 nucleotides align to TRBD2. Germline V gene data show CDR1 as SGDLS and CDR2 as YYNGEE. This CDR3 has 14 residues. With 3 bases clipped from V and 10 bases from J, the junction kept 4 bases outside the gene matches. As DNA, the CDR3 is TGTGCCAGCAGCGGGACTAGCGGGAGCTCCGAGCAGTTCTTC. Its translation: CASSGTSGSSEQFF.

This clonotype was observed many times. The J gene is TRBJ2-1, the V gene TRBV5-1, with D possibly matching TRBD2 (5 bases). V was trimmed by 2 bases and J by 4 bases, leaving 13 bases between them. The CDR3 totals 15 residues. Germline V gene sequence: CDR1 SGHRS, CDR2 YFSETQ. The CDR3, as DNA: TGCGCCAGCAGCTTAGGACCGGGGTCTTACAATGAGCAGTTCTTC. It yields the protein CASSLGPGSYNEQFF.

In regard to this clonotype: This likely reflects a read error, since a far larger clone is one base away. This rearrangement joins TRBV6-8 to TRBJ2-1; 7 nucleotides match TRBD2. V shed 8 bases, J shed 2 bases, and the junction held 6 bases outside the gene matches. Germline CDR1 is MNHGY and CDR2 is SAAAGT. This CDR3 has 14 residues. In DNA, the CDR3 is TGTGCCAGCCCCGAACGGGGGGCCTACAATGAGCAGTTCTTC. Protein sequence: CASPERGAYNEQFF.

This clonotype was detected ten times or more. The rearrangement uses TRBV4-3 and TRBJ1-6; TRBD1 might be the D (5 bases). Trimming pared 3 bases from V and 1 base from J, leaving 22 bases between. The CDR3 is made up of 20 amino acids. CDR1 is LGHNA, CDR2 YSLEER, per germline. CDR3 in amino acids: CASSQEPPRGSESYNSPLHF. The CDR3, as DNA: TGCGCCAGCAGCCAGGAACCCCCGAGGGGTTCAGAGTCCTATAATTCACCCCTCCACTTT.

The table lists this clonotype with many counts. In DNA, the CDR3 is TGTGCCAGCAGCTTAGCAGGCGGGAGGAGCACAGATACGCAGTATTTT. Protein sequence: CASSLAGGRSTDTQYF. The rearrangement joins TRBV7-9 to TRBJ2-3; the match to TRBD2 covers 8 bases. Trimming took 0 bases from V and 0 from J; bases not matched to a gene: 2. CDR1 is SEHNR, CDR2 FQNEAQ, per germline (reference sequence). The CDR3 extends over 16 amino acids.

The chain couples TRBV27 to TRBJ1-2; no clear D. There are 10 residues in the CDR3. Germline CDR1 is MNHEY and CDR2 is SMNVEV (reference sequence). V lost 3 bases and J lost 7, with 3 bases in between. CDR3 nucleotide sequence: TGTGCCAGCAGTTTCTGTGGCTACACCTTC. It is translated as CASSFCGYTF.

This clonotype showed up many times. The chain employs TRBV7-2 and TRBJ1-5; no clear D gene. This CDR3 comprises 15 residues. With 3 bases removed from V and 0 bases from J, the gap between germline ends came to 9 bases. CDR1 is SGHTA, CDR2 FQGNSA, per germline. The CDR3: CASSFSANSNQPQHF. In DNA, the CDR3 is TGTGCCAGCAGCTTTTCCGCTAATAGCAATCAGCCCCAGCATTTT.

This clonotype was recorded a few times. V and J are TRBV9 and TRBJ2-2, with D maybe TRBD1 (6 bases). The CDR3 has 16 residues. V gave up 0 bases and J gave up 1 base, with 10 bases separating them. Germline CDR1 SGDLS, CDR2 YYNGEE. The CDR3: CASSVDPRGNTGELFF. CDR3 DNA sequence: TGTGCCAGCAGCGTAGATCCCAGGGGGAACACCGGGGAGCTGTTTTTT.

V is TRBV5-1 and J is TRBJ2-5; D tentatively fits TRBD1 or TRBD2 (7 bases each). The CDR3 is 14 amino acids. V was shortened by 4 bases and J by 5 bases, with 15 bases between the two germline ends. The germline V gene has CDR1 SGHRS and CDR2 YFSETQ. The CDR3 region is CASSAGGGGETQYF. CDR3 coding DNA: TGCGCCAGCAGCGCAGGGGGGGGCGGGGAGACCCAGTACTTC.